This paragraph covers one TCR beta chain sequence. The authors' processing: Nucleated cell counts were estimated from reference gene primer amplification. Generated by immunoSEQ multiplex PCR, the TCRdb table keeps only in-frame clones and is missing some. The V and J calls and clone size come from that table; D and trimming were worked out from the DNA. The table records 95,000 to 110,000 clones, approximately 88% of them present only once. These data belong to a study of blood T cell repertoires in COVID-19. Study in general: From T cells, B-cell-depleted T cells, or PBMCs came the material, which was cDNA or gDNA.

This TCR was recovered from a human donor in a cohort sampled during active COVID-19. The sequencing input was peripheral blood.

CDR3 protein: CASSLEAGGNTEAFF. CDR3 nucleotide sequence: TGTGCCAGCAGCTTAGAAGCAGGGGGCAACACTGAAGCTTTCTTT. This chain links TRBV7-9 with TRBJ1-1; 8 bases are a match to TRBD1. Trimming took 1 base from V and 2 from J; bases not matched to a gene: 3. The CDR3 contains 15 residues. Looked up from germline, CDR1 is SEHNR and CDR2 is FQNEAQ (reference sequence). Looking up the rest from reference TRBV7-9 and TRBJ1-1 gives the full variable domain: DTGVSQNPRHKITKRGQNVTFRCDPISEHNRLYWYRQTLGQGPEFLTYFQNEAQLEKSRLLSDRFSAERPKGSFSTLEIQRTEQGDSAMYLCASSLEAGGNTEAFFGQGTRLTVV.